One sample yielded the 29 T cell receptor beta chains listed below, sequenced in a study of T cell clones after liver transplantation. TCRdb keeps only in-frame clones here, not all; method: immunoSEQ multiplex PCR. The sample shows roughly 20,000 clones, roughly 92% of them seen only once. The sample consisted of CD8+ T cells from blood, taken less than 27 months after liver transplant. The receptors shown here come from a human patient who received a liver transplant. The graft donor may have given rise to some T cells.

The chain employs TRBV9 and TRBJ2-2, with 8 bases aligning to TRBD2. V shed 0 bases, J shed 1 base, and the junction held 5 bases outside the gene matches. Germline V lookup: CDR1 SGDLS, CDR2 YYNGEE. The CDR3 spans 17 residues. This CDR3 reads CASSVGSGRVNTGELFF. As DNA, the CDR3 is TGTGCCAGCAGCGTAGGGAGCGGGAGAGTGAACACCGGGGAGCTGTTTTTT.

The chain combines TRBV9 with TRBJ2-2; D uncertain. Germline V CDR1 and CDR2: SGDLS, YYNGEE. V lost 0 bases, J lost 4 bases, and 4 bases lay in between. CDR3 length equals 13 residues. CDR3 nucleotides: TGTGCCAGCAGCGTAGTCTCCACCGGGGAGCTGTTTTTT. It encodes CASSVVSTGELFF.

The chain has TRBV28 and TRBJ2-3; D call uncertain. Trimming removed 8 bases at V and 9 bases at J, with 12 bases between. CDR3 length equals 11 residues. Germline CDR1 and CDR2: MDHEN and SYDVKM. The CDR3 bases are TGTGCCAGCGGGTACCCCATCACGCAGTATTTT. It translates to CASGYPITQYF.

The chain joins TRBV27 to TRBJ1-2, with D perhaps TRBD1 (5 bases). V shed 3 bases and J shed 1 base, with 15 bases lying between them. CDR1 is MNHEY, CDR2 SMNVEV, per germline (reference sequence). The CDR3 covers 16 residues. The CDR3 region has the DNA TGTGCCAGCAGTTTGTCGGGGCGTCATTTTAACTATGGCTACACCTTC. It specifies CASSLSGRHFNYGYTF.

The rearrangement links TRBV4-2 to TRBJ2-1; a possible D gene is TRBD2 (6 bases). The germline gives CDR1 LGHNA, CDR2 YNFKEQ. Trimming took off 4 bases at V and 10 bases at J, with 11 bases between the two ends. The CDR3 is made up of 12 amino acids. As DNA, the CDR3 is TGTGCCAGCAGCCCGGGGGTACGGGAGCAGTTCTTC. Translating gives CASSPGVREQFF.

This clone is medium-sized. The chain carries TRBV9 and TRBJ1-1; D is ambiguous. Germline V CDR1 and CDR2: SGDLS, YYNGEE. CDR3 length: 13 residues. Trimming shortened V by 0 bases and J by 5 bases, and 8 bases separated the two germline ends. CDR3 amino acids: CASSVGSWTEAFF. CDR3 DNA: TGTGCCAGCAGCGTAGGGTCTTGGACTGAAGCTTTCTTT.

V usage is TRBV4-2 and J usage is TRBJ1-4; D remains unclear. The CDR3 totals 19 residues. The V gene's germline CDR1 is LGHNA and CDR2 YNFKEQ. Trimming pared 2 bases from V and 4 bases from J, leaving 23 bases between. CDR3: CASSQSVAVWGQNNEKLFF. CDR3 bases: TGTGCCAGCAGCCAATCTGTCGCAGTTTGGGGTCAGAATAATGAAAAACTGTTTTTT.

This clone was recorded only once. The chain joins TRBV6-5 to TRBJ2-5, with 8 bases matching TRBD2. The CDR3 loop spans 15 amino acids. The ends lost 2 bases at V and 4 bases at J; junction bases unmatched: 6. Germline CDR1 MNHEY, CDR2 SVGAGI. The CDR3 DNA follows: TGTGCCAGCAGTTACACGGGAGGGCCATTAGAGACCCAGTACTTC. Amino acid sequence: CASSYTGGPLETQYF.

This chain joins TRBV13 and TRBJ2-4; 9 bases line up with TRBD1. The length of the CDR3 is 14 residues. J was trimmed by 6 bases and V by 5 bases; bases with no gene match: 5. The germline V gene encodes CDR1 PRHDT and CDR2 FYEKMQ (reference sequence). In DNA form, the CDR3 reads TGTGCCAGCAGCATACAGGGGGCAATAAACATTCAGTACTTC. Amino acid sequence: CASSIQGAINIQYF.

This chain joins TRBV27 and TRBJ2-3; 8 nucleotides align to TRBD1. V gave up 6 bases and J gave up 0 bases; unmatched junction bases: 5. CDR3 length: 15 amino acids. The V gene's germline CDR1 is MNHEY and CDR2 SMNVEV (reference sequence). The CDR3 coding sequence is TGTGCCAGCAGGCCGACAGGGGCGAGCACAGATACGCAGTATTTT. Translation gives CASRPTGASTDTQYF.

This chain links TRBV5-5 with TRBJ2-7; a weak D match, TRBD2 (6 bases). This CDR3 is 14 amino acids long. Deletions cut 1 base from V and 3 bases from J, with 11 bases between. Germline lookup yields CDR1 SGHKS and CDR2 YYEKEE (reference sequence). The CDR3 loop is CASSLSSGFYEQYF. The CDR3 DNA reads as TGTGCCAGCAGCTTGTCCAGCGGGTTCTACGAGCAGTACTTC.

V is TRBV2 and J is TRBJ2-1, with TRBD2 matching 9 bases. The CDR3 runs 20 residues. V lost 1 base to trimming and J lost 0 bases; unmatched junction nucleotides: 13. Per germline, CDR1 SNHLY and CDR2 FYNNEI. CDR3 bases: TGTGCCAGCAGTGAAGTTAGGCTAGCGGGACAGTCCTTCTCCTACAATGAGCAGTTCTTC. Translation: CASSEVRLAGQSFSYNEQFF. Full variable domain (missing parts from reference TRBV2 and TRBJ2-1): EPEVTQTPSHQVTQMGQEVILRCVPISNHLYFYWYRQILGQKVEFLVSFYNNEISEKSEIFDDQFSVERPDGSNFTLKIRSTKLEDSAMYFCASSEVRLAGQSFSYNEQFFGPGTRLTVL.

J is TRBJ1-3 and V is TRBV7-2, with no clear D. The CDR3 covers 17 residues. Germline loops: CDR1 SGHTA, CDR2 FQGNSA. Trimming cost V 7 bases and J 4 bases, with 23 bases left between them. The CDR3 DNA sequence: TGTGCCAGCAACCCCTACCACGACGGGGAACTAGGAAACACCATATATTTT. Its protein product is CASNPYHDGELGNTIYF.

This sequence joins TRBV7-9 and TRBJ2-1; D possibly corresponds to TRBD2 (6 bases). The germline V gene encodes CDR1 SEHNR and CDR2 FQNEAQ (reference sequence). V was cut by 6 bases and J by 0 bases, with 9 bases left in between. The CDR3 contains 14 residues. In DNA form, the CDR3 reads TGTGCCAGCAGGGGCGGGGTCTCCTACAATGAGCAGTTCTTC. It encodes CASRGGVSYNEQFF. The entire variable domain, with the rest obtained from reference TRBV7-9 and TRBJ2-1, is as follows: DTGVSQNPRHKITKRGQNVTFRCDPISEHNRLYWYRQTLGQGPEFLTYFQNEAQLEKSRLLSDRFSAERPKGSFSTLEIQRTEQGDSAMYLCASRGGVSYNEQFFGPGTRLTVL.

The chain joins TRBV27 to TRBJ1-1; D remains unclear. From germline, CDR1 is MNHEY and CDR2 SMNVEV (reference sequence). Trimming shortened V by 2 bases and J by 1 base, and 5 bases separated the two germline ends. The CDR3 contains 13 residues. In DNA, the CDR3 is TGTGCCAGCAGTTTAGGGTGGAACACTGAAGCTTTCTTT. It translates to CASSLGWNTEAFF.

The rearrangement joins TRBV7-2 to TRBJ2-2; 12 nucleotides align to TRBD2. V lost 5 bases to trimming and J lost 4 bases; unmatched junction nucleotides: 5. The CDR3 consists of 16 residues. Per the germline V gene, CDR1 is SGHTA and CDR2 is FQGNSA. The CDR3 is CASSERLAGVTGELFF. For the CDR3, the DNA is TGTGCCAGCAGCGAACGACTAGCGGGAGTCACCGGGGAGCTGTTTTTT.

This clone appeared once. The chain has TRBV9 and TRBJ2-7; 10 bases match TRBD2. With 7 bases clipped from V and 1 base from J, the junction kept 2 bases outside the gene matches. The CDR3 covers 13 residues. Germline V gene lookup returns CDR1 SGDLS and CDR2 YYNGEE. CDR3 sequence reads: CASSSGSSYEQYF. CDR3 nucleotides: TGTGCCAGCTCTAGCGGGAGTTCCTACGAGCAGTACTTC. The whole variable domain, remainder taken from reference TRBV9 and TRBJ2-7, is DSGVTQTPKHLITATGQRVTLRCSPRSGDLSVYWYQQSLDQGLQFLIQYYNGEERAKGNILERFSAQQFPDLHSELNLSSLELGDSALYFCASSSGSSYEQYFGPGTRLTVT.

The chain employs TRBV27 and TRBJ2-7; 8 nucleotides line up with TRBD1. The CDR3 is 13 residues long. Germline assignment: CDR1 MNHEY and CDR2 SMNVEV (reference sequence). V was pared by 2 bases and J by 3 bases, with 0 bases of the junction left unmatched. CDR3 amino acids: CASSLGTGYEQYF. The CDR3 DNA follows: TGTGCCAGCAGTTTAGGGACAGGCTACGAGCAGTACTTC.

The chain employs TRBV2 and TRBJ1-2, with 8 nucleotides matching TRBD1. The CDR3 is 14 residues long. Germline lookup yields CDR1 SNHLY and CDR2 FYNNEI. Trimming removed 2 bases from V and 3 bases from J; junction bases left unmatched: 2. This chain's CDR3 is CASSERTGHYGYTF. As DNA, the CDR3 is TGTGCCAGCAGTGAAAGGACAGGGCACTATGGCTACACCTTC. Looking up the rest from reference TRBV2 and TRBJ1-2 gives the full variable domain: EPEVTQTPSHQVTQMGQEVILRCVPISNHLYFYWYRQILGQKVEFLVSFYNNEISEKSEIFDDQFSVERPDGSNFTLKIRSTKLEDSAMYFCASSERTGHYGYTFGSGTRLTVV.

This sequence joins TRBV9 and TRBJ2-2; D unclear. V dropped 3 bases and J dropped 0 bases, with 15 bases sitting between them. The CDR3 is 17 amino acids. Germline CDR1 is SGDLS and CDR2 is YYNGEE. The CDR3 sequence is CASSEPRTDANTGELFF. CDR3 sequence (DNA): TGTGCCAGCAGCGAACCCCGGACCGACGCGAACACCGGGGAGCTGTTTTTT. The variable domain in full, with the rest retrieved from reference TRBV9 and TRBJ2-2, is DSGVTQTPKHLITATGQRVTLRCSPRSGDLSVYWYQQSLDQGLQFLIQYYNGEERAKGNILERFSAQQFPDLHSELNLSSLELGDSALYFCASSEPRTDANTGELFFGEGSRLTVL.

This chain links TRBV13 with TRBJ2-7; 9 bases fit TRBD2. The V gene end was trimmed by 5 bases and the J gene end by 2 bases; junction bases not matched to a gene: 10. Germline V gene sequence: CDR1 PRHDT, CDR2 FYEKMQ (reference sequence). The CDR3 has 16 amino acids. The CDR3 DNA follows: TGTGCCAGCAGCGAGACGACTAGCGGCACCCCCTACGAGCAGTACTTC. As protein: CASSETTSGTPYEQYF.

The rearrangement uses TRBV5-6 and TRBJ2-7; no clear D gene. This CDR3 has 16 residues. V was trimmed by 10 bases and J by 2 bases, leaving 25 bases between them. The V gene's germline CDR1 is SGHDT and CDR2 YYEEEE. Here the CDR3 DNA reads TGTGCCCATAAGTCAATCAAACCAGGCCCCCCCTACGAGCAGTACTTC. Encoded protein: CAHKSIKPGPPYEQYF.

The chain links TRBV6-5 to TRBJ1-2; no reliable D call. V was cut by 7 bases and J by 8 bases, with 17 bases left in between. The CDR3 has 13 residues. CDR1 and CDR2 (germline): MNHEY, SVGAGI. CDR3 sequence: CASTSGPRRGYTF. As DNA, the CDR3 is TGTGCCAGCACCTCAGGACCCAGAAGGGGCTACACCTTC.

The chain combines TRBV2 with TRBJ2-7, with D tentatively TRBD1 or TRBD2 (5 bases each). CDR1 and CDR2 (germline): SNHLY, FYNNEI. The ends were cut back, 7 bases at V and 7 bases at J, with 17 bases in the middle. The CDR3 is made up of 13 amino acids. CDR3 sequence: CASTGGTGREQYF. In nucleotides, the CDR3 is TGTGCCAGCACCGGAGGTACAGGAAGGGAGCAGTACTTC.

The V call is TRBV12-1, the J call TRBJ2-6; TRBD1 is the table's D call, not checked against the DNA. TRBV12-1 corresponds to a pseudogene. The CDR3 is made up of 18 amino acids. This chain's CDR3 is CASSFEWTGGSGANVLTF. In nucleotides, the CDR3 is TGTGCCAGCAGCTTTGAGTGGACAGGGGGCTCAGGGGCCAACGTCCTGACTTTC.

This chain joins TRBV11-3 and TRBJ2-7, with D unclear. The CDR3 runs 17 residues. CDR1 is SGHNT and CDR2 is YENEEA in the germline V gene. Between the trimmed V and J ends, which lost 2 bases and 3 bases, there was a span of 20 bases. In DNA, the CDR3 is TGTGCCAGCAGCTTAACCACCGGATCCCCGGCTATCTACGAGCAGTACTTC. It codes for CASSLTTGSPAIYEQYF.

V gene TRBV5-5 combines with J gene TRBJ2-7; 10 bases agree with TRBD2. In germline, CDR1 is SGHKS, CDR2 YYEKEE (reference sequence). Trimming took 2 bases from V and 2 from J; bases not matched to a gene: 7. CDR3 length equals 16 residues. CDR3 loop: CASSLIGTSETYEQYF. The CDR3 DNA reads as TGTGCCAGCAGCTTAATTGGGACTAGCGAGACCTACGAGCAGTACTTC.

The chain carries TRBV9 and TRBJ2-7, with D unresolved. The V and J ends lost 3 bases and 6 bases respectively, with 10 bases between them. Per germline, CDR1 SGDLS and CDR2 YYNGEE. The CDR3 is 12 residues long. The DNA for the CDR3 is TGTGCCAGCAGCGGTCTAGGCACCGAGCAGTACTTC. It encodes CASSGLGTEQYF.

The chain employs TRBV10-2 and TRBJ2-7; D is unclear. Germline loops: CDR1 WSHSY, CDR2 SAAADI. V dropped 3 bases and J dropped 4 bases, with 1 base sitting between them. This CDR3 has 10 residues. The chain's CDR3 is CASSDYEQYF. The CDR3 region has the DNA TGCGCCAGCAGTGATTACGAGCAGTACTTC.